This T cell receptor (beta chain) was recovered during a study of regulatory and conventional T cells in RAG deficiency. Study-wide findings and caveats: Other subsets showed 8.5 to 10-fold reductions, but Treg unique TCR beta sequences fell about 92-fold in these patients. Patient subsets had shorter CDR3s; Omenn Treg-Tconv overlap exceeded 75%. RAG-deficient patients showed markedly lower Shannon entropy and higher Simpson indices than control T-cell subsets.

Assay: immunoSEQ multiplex PCR; the TCRdb copy retains only in-frame clones and omits some. The sample records approximately 35,000 clones, about 78% being singletons. The sorted conventional CD4+ T cells were CD25-low and CD127-high, with genomic DNA sequenced. This clone was counted only a few times. The antigen is unknown. Between the trimmed V and J ends, which lost 7 bases and 6 bases, there was a span of 11 bases. CDR1 SGHNT and CDR2 YYREEE come from the germline V gene (reference sequence). The CDR3 runs to 13 residues. The data were also submitted as part of a second study, on regulatory T cells. That study adds: The primer mix had 52 TRBV and 13 TRBJ primers. Regulatory T cells showed the strongest V-J pair restriction and V/J gene skewing among patient repertoires.

Sequenced input: CD4+ effector T cells sorted from blood. This rearrangement joins TRBV5-4 to TRBJ1-6; D call uncertain. The source is a human donor in good health. CDR3 sequence (DNA): TGTGCCAGCGGGAATAGGAGTAATTCACCCCTCCACTTT. It codes for CASGNRSNSPLHF.